These 21 T cell receptor beta chains share one sample of origin, sequenced in a study of blood T cells in healthy people across ages. The second PCR ran about 6 to 12 cycles with a sample-barcoded 5' primer and J-beta primers. TCRdb independently ran MiXCR on the 5' RACE reads; one entry per CDR3 protein. Among some 690,000 distinct CDR3 sequences listed, 22% were seen once. The sequencing sample was made of blood. All receptors derive from a man aged 70 or older in good health.

This clonotype was counted only a few times. As DNA, the CDR3 is TGTGCCAGCAGTCACAACAGGGGGGGGAACACTGAAGCTTTCTTT. This codes for CASSHNRGGNTEAFF. The rearrangement links TRBV25-1 to TRBJ1-1; 8 bases line up with TRBD1. This CDR3 spans 15 amino acids. The V gene's germline CDR1 is MGHDK and CDR2 SYGVNS. J lost 1 base, V lost 5 bases, and 6 bases had no gene match.

In its sample, this clonotype was seen a few times. The chain employs TRBV5-5 and TRBJ2-3; no clear D. V was trimmed by 6 bases and J by 3 bases, leaving 20 bases between them. CDR1 is SGHKS, CDR2 YYEKEE, per germline (reference sequence). The CDR3 sequence is 16 residues long. The CDR3 reads CASINLRHVKTDTQYF. CDR3 in DNA: TGTGCCAGCATCAACCTTAGACACGTTAAAACAGATACGCAGTATTTT. The full variable domain, its missing parts supplied by reference TRBV5-5 and TRBJ2-3, is DAGVTQSPTHLIKTRGQQVTLRCSPISGHKSVSWYQQVLGQGPQFIFQYYEKEERGRGNFPDRFSARQFPNYSSELNVNALLLGDSALYLCASINLRHVKTDTQYFGPGTRLTVL.

This clonotype was recorded a few times. The V call is TRBV20-1, the J call TRBJ2-3, with 11 bases matching TRBD2. The CDR3 consists of 14 residues. Germline values: CDR1 DFQATT, CDR2 SNEGSKA (reference sequence). V lost 6 bases and J lost 2; bases outside the gene matches: 4. The CDR3 here is CSALTSGNTDTQYF. The CDR3 DNA is TGCAGTGCGTTGACTAGCGGGAACACAGATACGCAGTATTTT.

On this clonotype itself: This may stem from a read error, because a much larger clone lies one nucleotide away. V and J are TRBV12-3 or TRBV12-4 and TRBJ1-1; D is ambiguous. The CDR3 sequence is 13 residues long. Trimming left V 2 bases short and J 1 base short, with 5 bases between. The CDR3 region has the DNA TGTGCCAGCAGTTTAAAGGAGAACACTGAAGCTTTCTTT. This sequence encodes CASSLKENTEAFF.

This chain links TRBV5-6 with TRBJ2-3; no firm D call. The CDR3 totals 16 residues. The ends were cut back, 0 bases at V and 4 bases at J, with 15 bases in the middle. Per germline, CDR1 SGHDT and CDR2 YYEEEE. The CDR3 DNA reads TGTGCCAGCAGCTTGGCCCCGGCCGGCACGGCAGATACGCAGTATTTT. Its translation is CASSLAPAGTADTQYF.

This clonotype appeared a few times. This sequence joins TRBV6-5 and TRBJ2-1; the match to TRBD2 covers 7 bases. The V gene end was trimmed by 0 bases and the J gene end by 9 bases; junction bases not matched to a gene: 14. From germline, CDR1 is MNHEY and CDR2 SVGAGI. This CDR3 has 17 residues. The CDR3 coding sequence is TGTGCCAGCAGTTACTCGAGACTAGCTCATGTCAAGGGTGAGCAGTTCTTC. Protein product: CASSYSRLAHVKGEQFF.

This clonotype has only a few counts. The genes are TRBV27 and TRBJ1-2, with D uncertain. The V and J ends lost 5 bases and 6 bases respectively, with 16 bases between them. The germline CDR1 and CDR2 sequences are MNHEY and SMNVEV (reference sequence). The CDR3 has 14 amino acids. CDR3 in DNA: TGTGCCAGCAGTCCCCTTCCTGCAGTGGATGGCTACACCTTC. Translation gives CASSPLPAVDGYTF.

This clonotype occurred a few times. The V call is TRBV7-2, the J call TRBJ2-1, with unresolved D. Looked up from germline, CDR1 is SGHTA and CDR2 is FQGNSA. V was trimmed by 7 bases and J by 7 bases, leaving 17 bases between them. The CDR3 is 14 amino acids. The CDR3 DNA follows: TGTGCCAGCACCCAAGCGACTGCACAGAATGAGCAGTTCTTC. This codes for CASTQATAQNEQFF.

The V call is TRBV28, the J call TRBJ1-1, with D possibly matching TRBD1 (5 bases). The CDR3 is 12 amino acids. Trimming shortened V by 3 bases and J by 11 bases, and 13 bases separated the two germline ends. From germline, CDR1 is MDHEN and CDR2 SYDVKM. The DNA of the CDR3 is TGTGCCAGCAGTTTCGGTTACTGGGGGGCTTTCTTT. Translation gives CASSFGYWGAFF.

There are a few counts of this clonotype. The J gene is TRBJ1-2, the V gene TRBV2; D is unclear. Germline V gene lookup returns CDR1 SNHLY and CDR2 FYNNEI. This CDR3 spans 12 amino acids. The ends were cut back, 7 bases at V and 5 bases at J, with 11 bases in the middle. The CDR3: CASTNTAYGYTF. The CDR3 nucleotides read TGTGCCAGCACCAATACCGCGTATGGCTACACCTTC.

This clonotype was detected only a few times. The chain is built from TRBV20-1 and TRBJ2-5; no reliable D call. The J call is uncertain, as TRBJ2-7 better fits the DNA end. Germline V gene lookup returns CDR1 DFQATT and CDR2 SNEGSKA (reference sequence). The CDR3 loop spans 12 amino acids. The CDR3 DNA follows: TGCAGTGCCACCACCGACAACCACGAGCAGTACGTC. This sequence encodes CSATTDNHEQYV.

Remarks on this clonotype: No conserved phenylalanine or tryptophan is present at the end of the CDR3, so a read error is the likely explanation. V gene TRBV12-3 or TRBV12-4 combines with J gene TRBJ2-3; a weak D match, TRBD2 (6 bases). This CDR3 is 13 amino acids long. Trimming took off 5 bases at V and 3 bases at J, with 9 bases between the two ends. This CDR3 reads CASSGLRTDTQYS. In DNA, the CDR3 is TGTGCCAGCAGTGGACTAAGAACAGATACGCAGTATTCC.

This clonotype was seen a handful of times. The chain employs TRBV12-3 or TRBV12-4 and TRBJ1-1; TRBD1 is a possible D gene (6 bases). V shed 7 bases and J shed 5 bases, with 17 bases lying between them. The CDR3 totals 14 residues. The CDR3 loop reads CASTATGRRTEAFF. CDR3 sequence (DNA): TGTGCCAGCACCGCCACAGGGCGAAGGACTGAAGCTTTCTTT.

Of note for this clonotype: A read error is possible here, since a much larger clone lies one base away. This chain uses TRBV6-5 with TRBJ1-2, with D unresolved. The CDR3 runs to 12 residues. Germline CDR1 reads MNHEY; CDR2 reads SVGAGI. The CDR3, as DNA: TGTGCCGGCAGTGGTCCCCTCTATGGCTACACCTTC. Its translation: CAGSGPLYGYTF.

This clonotype was seen a few times. The chain uses TRBV2 and TRBJ2-5, with 8 bases that match TRBD1. The closer fit of TRBJ2-7 to the DNA end suggests the J call may be wrong. This CDR3 has 15 amino acids. The V gene's germline CDR1 is SNHLY and CDR2 FYNNEI. The CDR3 sequence is CASSGVETGAYEQYF. For the CDR3, the DNA is TGTGCCAGCAGTGGTGTGGAGACAGGGGCCTACGAGCAGTACTTC.

This clonotype showed up many times. The CDR3, as DNA: TGTGCCAGCAGCTTAGGAGGCCGGGCAGTCTACGAGCAGTACGTC. Its translation is CASSLGGRAVYEQYV. This chain joins TRBV13 and TRBJ2-7; D not certain. CDR3 length equals 15 residues. Per germline, CDR1 PRHDT and CDR2 FYEKMQ (reference sequence). Between the trimmed V and J ends, which lost 0 bases and 3 bases, there was a span of 12 bases.

The table lists this clonotype with a few counts. This rearrangement joins TRBV6-1 to TRBJ2-4; 9 bases fit TRBD1. The CDR3 contains 13 residues. V shed 8 bases, J shed 8 bases, and the junction held 7 bases outside the gene matches. Germline V gives CDR1 MNHNS, CDR2 SASEGT. CDR3 coding DNA: TGTGCCAGCGGATGGACAGGGGCGGACATTCAGTACTTC. The encoded protein is CASGWTGADIQYF.

This clonotype was observed a handful of times. V usage is TRBV7-9 and J usage is TRBJ2-5; 7 bases align to TRBD1. The CDR3 runs 15 residues. J gave up 11 bases and V 1 base, and 13 bases lay outside the gene matches. Per germline, CDR1 SEHNR and CDR2 FQNEAQ (reference sequence). The CDR3 here is CASSLGGGPSEEQYF. In DNA, the CDR3 is TGTGCCAGCAGCTTAGGAGGGGGCCCTTCGGAAGAGCAGTACTTC.

The chain carries TRBV12-3 or TRBV12-4 and TRBJ2-2; no reliable D call. Deletions cut 5 bases from V and 5 bases from J, with 9 bases between. This CDR3 has 13 amino acids. The CDR3 reads CASSPRETGELFF. The CDR3 nucleotides are TGTGCCAGCAGTCCAAGAGAAACCGGGGAGCTGTTTTTT.

Only a few counts were recorded for this clonotype. The rearrangement uses TRBV9 and TRBJ2-1, with no clear D. The end of the DNA aligns better with TRBJ2-5, so the J call may be wrong. The germline CDR1 and CDR2 sequences are SGDLS and YYNGEE. CDR3 length: 16 amino acids. This CDR3 is CASSVKPTAIGETQYF. The DNA for the CDR3 is TGTGCCAGCAGCGTAAAACCAACAGCTATTGGCGAGACCCAGTACTTC.

The J gene is TRBJ2-7, the V gene TRBV28; D is possibly TRBD2 (5 bases). The V gene lost 7 bases and the J gene lost 7 bases, with 17 bases spanning the gap. This CDR3 has 13 residues. CDR1 and CDR2 from the germline V gene are MDHEN and SYDVKM. The CDR3 nucleotides read TGTGCCAGCATATACCCCCGGACGGGGGAGCAGTACTTC. Its translation is CASIYPRTGEQYF.